This section outlines one T cell receptor beta chain sequence together with its context. In germline, CDR1 is SGHRS, CDR2 YFSETQ. The CDR3 length is 14 residues. V was pared by 0 bases and J by 1 base, with 7 bases between. This table comes from immunoSEQ multiplex PCR, and its TCRdb copy is limited to in-frame clones, with some not included. The sample contains about 160,000 clones, roughly 90% of which appear only once. The data stem from a study of control samples from healthy donors and cancer patients. The clonotype was recovered from a man aged 25 to 40 in good health. The sequenced sample was blood. The chain uses TRBV5-1 and TRBJ1-1; no clear D gene. DNA of the CDR3: TGCGCCAGCAGCTTGGAAGGTGGGAACACTGAAGCTTTCTTT. It yields the protein CASSLEGGNTEAFF.